This T cell receptor beta chain derives from a study of blood T cell repertoires in COVID-19. About the study: COVID-19 samples collected from the United States, Italy and Spain covered acute and convalescent phases.

Profiled with immunoSEQ multiplex PCR; TCRdb holds only in-frame clones, not every one. This repertoire shows about 190,000 clones, around 84% found once; its top ten account for approximately 15%. The germline V gene encodes CDR1 SGHVS and CDR2 FQNEAQ. V dropped 4 bases and J dropped 6 bases, with 4 bases sitting between them. There are 11 residues in the CDR3. The clonotype originates from a man aged 25-45 years with active or convalescent COVID-19. The chain combines TRBV7-8 with TRBJ2-1; D gene unclear. The sample was peripheral blood. CDR3 in amino acids: CASSYTNEQFF. The CDR3 DNA reads as TGTGCCAGCAGCTACACCAATGAGCAGTTCTTC.